This is a list of T cell receptor beta chains from one sample in a study of cytomegalovirus exposure and HLA in healthy donors. Method: immunoSEQ multiplex PCR; TCRdb's copy keeps in-frame clones and lacks some. The sample shows 150,000 to 200,000 clones, more than 75% of them seen only once. The sequenced sample consisted of PBMCs. All receptors derive from a man between 18 and 29 years old in good health and CMV-seropositive. Both conserved end residues are part of each CDR3. Each record gives: D gene, J gene, V gene, clone size, CDR3 DNA, CDR3 protein. A D gene is named only where the DNA matches it firmly. Some rows mark clone size as missing; the rest say once, few, many or name a class of expanded clone.

D: TRBD1; J: TRBJ2-7; V: TRBV7-2; size: -; DNA: TGTGCCAGCAGCCCACAGGGGGGCTCCTACGAGCAGTACTTC; CDR3: CASSPQGGSYEQYF
D: TRBD2; J: TRBJ2-1; V: TRBV15; size: -; DNA: TGTGCCACCAGCCGGGGGAGGGAAGGGGCCTACAATGAGCAGTTCTTC; CDR3: CATSRGREGAYNEQFF
D: -; J: TRBJ2-7; V: TRBV7-8; size: -; DNA: TGTGCCAGCAGCTTAGACGGAGCCGTGAGCGAGCAGTACTTC; CDR3: CASSLDGAVSEQYF
D: -; J: TRBJ1-1; V: TRBV5-4; size: -; DNA: TGTGCCAGCAGCTCCGCTTTCGGGGTAGCTTTCTTT; CDR3: CASSSAFGVAFF
D: TRBD2; J: TRBJ2-1; V: TRBV6-1; size: -; DNA: TGTGCCAGCAGTGTAGCGGGAGCCTCCTACAATGAGCAGTTCTTC; CDR3: CASSVAGASYNEQFF
D: -; J: TRBJ2-7; V: TRBV6-1; size: -; DNA: TGTGCCAGCAGACCCGGGGGATACGAGCAGTACTTC; CDR3: CASRPGGYEQYF
D: -; J: TRBJ1-2; V: TRBV5-6; size: once; DNA: TGTGCCAGCAGAGAACAGGGAGATGGCTACACCTTC; CDR3: CASREQGDGYTF
D: -; J: TRBJ1-4; V: TRBV27; size: -; DNA: TGTGCCAGCAGTTTATTGGGGGAGGCAACTAATGAAAAACTGTTTTTT; CDR3: CASSLLGEATNEKLFF
D: TRBD1; J: TRBJ2-5; V: TRBV25-1; size: -; DNA: TGTGCCAGCAGTGTTTCAGGGGGCAAGGTCTATACCCAGTACTTC; CDR3: CASSVSGGKVYTQYF
D: TRBD1; J: TRBJ1-1; V: TRBV28; size: -; DNA: TGTGCCAGCAGCCGACAGGGAATGAACACTGAAGCTTTCTTT; CDR3: CASSRQGMNTEAFF
D: TRBD2; J: TRBJ2-5; V: TRBV9; size: -; DNA: TGTGCCAGCAGCCCCGACCCCGTAGCGGGAGGGCCGGGGGAGACCCAGTACTTC; CDR3: CASSPDPVAGGPGETQYF
D: TRBD2; J: TRBJ2-2; V: TRBV29-1; size: -; DNA: TGCAGCGTTGGAACTAGCGGGAGGGATTGGAACACCGGGGAGCTGTTTTTT; CDR3: CSVGTSGRDWNTGELFF
D: -; J: TRBJ1-2; V: TRBV30; size: -; DNA: TGTGCCACCAGGGCAACTAACTATGGCTACACCTTC; CDR3: CATRATNYGYTF
D: TRBD2; J: TRBJ2-3; V: TRBV27; size: -; DNA: TGTGCCAGCAGTGAAGGGCCGGGACTAGCGGGGCTGCTGGGAACCGGGCAGTATTTT; CDR3: CASSEGPGLAGLLGTGQYF
D: -; J: TRBJ2-5; V: TRBV7-2; size: -; DNA: TGTGCCAGCAGCTCCGGGACTCCCGGGGAGACCCAGTACTTC; CDR3: CASSSGTPGETQYF
D: TRBD1; J: TRBJ1-5; V: TRBV27; size: -; DNA: TGTGCCAGCAGCCCGGGACAGACCTATAGCAATCAGCCCCAGCATTTT; CDR3: CASSPGQTYSNQPQHF
D: -; J: TRBJ2-7; V: TRBV5-5; size: once; DNA: TGTGCCAGCCAAAATGCGGGTACCTACGAGCAGTACTTC; CDR3: CASQNAGTYEQYF
D: TRBD1; J: TRBJ2-7; V: TRBV29-1; size: -; DNA: TGCAGCGTTGGACAGGGCTCCTACGAGCAGTACTTC; CDR3: CSVGQGSYEQYF
D: -; J: TRBJ2-1; V: TRBV6-5; size: -; DNA: TGTGCCAGCAGGGCTACTAGCAATGAGCAGTTCTTC; CDR3: CASRATSNEQFF
D: -; J: TRBJ1-1; V: TRBV9; size: -; DNA: TGTGCCAGCAGCGTAAAAACTGGGAACACTGAAGCTTTCTTT; CDR3: CASSVKTGNTEAFF
D: TRBD1; J: TRBJ2-1; V: TRBV29-1; size: -; DNA: TGCAGCGTTGAGGGTTTAAGGGACAGGACGACCGATGAGCAGTTCTTC; CDR3: CSVEGLRDRTTDEQFF
D: -; J: TRBJ1-1; V: TRBV20-1; size: -; DNA: TGCAGTGCTTCGGACTTTTTGGAAGCTTTCTTT; CDR3: CSASDFLEAFF
D: -; J: TRBJ2-2; V: TRBV6-6; size: few; DNA: TGTGCCGCCCTAGGGGGCGGGGAGCTGTTTTTT; CDR3: CAALGGGELFF
D: TRBD2; J: TRBJ2-3; V: TRBV7-3; size: -; DNA: TGTGCCAGCAGCCTAGAAGCCAGCGGGAGGGCCCTCGGGGCGCAGTATTTT; CDR3: CASSLEASGRALGAQYF
D: TRBD1; J: TRBJ1-1; V: TRBV11-3; size: -; DNA: TGTGCCAGCCAAGGCTCGCCGGGACAGGGGGCCTTATACCCGAACACTGAAGCTTTCTTT; CDR3: CASQGSPGQGALYPNTEAFF
D: -; J: TRBJ2-1; V: TRBV5-8; size: -; DNA: TGTGCCAGCAGCCCAACAGGGTCACAGGCCTACAATGAGCAGTTCTTC; CDR3: CASSPTGSQAYNEQFF
D: TRBD2; J: TRBJ2-7; V: TRBV5-1; size: -; DNA: TGCGCCAGCAGCTCTGGCTTGGGGGGGTCCCACGAGCAGTACTTC; CDR3: CASSSGLGGSHEQYF
D: TRBD2; J: TRBJ2-7; V: TRBV27; size: -; DNA: TGTGCCAGCAGTTTAGGGACTAGCAGCTCCTACGAGCAGTACTTC; CDR3: CASSLGTSSSYEQYF
D: TRBD1; J: TRBJ2-5; V: TRBV5-4; size: -; DNA: TGTGCCAGCAGCTCACAGGGGGCGAGAGCGGAGACCCAGTACTTC; CDR3: CASSSQGARAETQYF
D: -; J: TRBJ2-7; V: TRBV4-1; size: few; DNA: TGCGCCAGCAGCCAAGACGAGCGGGCCTGGCACGAGCAGTACTTC; CDR3: CASSQDERAWHEQYF
D: TRBD2; J: TRBJ2-7; V: TRBV5-1; size: few; DNA: TGCGCCAGCAGCTTGGTGTCTAGCGGGACCCACTCCTACGAGCAGTACTTC; CDR3: CASSLVSSGTHSYEQYF
D: -; J: TRBJ1-3; V: TRBV9; size: -; DNA: TGTGCCAGTGGCCGCGGAAACACCATATATTTT; CDR3: CASGRGNTIYF
D: TRBD2; J: TRBJ2-7; V: TRBV2; size: many; DNA: TGTGCCAGCACTGAGAGGGGACTAAATTCCTACGAGCAGTACTTC; CDR3: CASTERGLNSYEQYF
D: -; J: TRBJ2-3; V: TRBV4-2; size: -; DNA: TGTGCCAGCAGCCAAGTATTAGCGGCGGTCACAGATACGCAGTATTTT; CDR3: CASSQVLAAVTDTQYF
D: -; J: TRBJ1-5; V: TRBV27; size: -; DNA: TGTGCCAGCAGCCGGGTGGATCGTCAGCCCCAGCATTTT; CDR3: CASSRVDRQPQHF
D: -; J: TRBJ1-1; V: TRBV7-8; size: -; DNA: TGTGCCAGCAGCTTAGCGCCGGCTGTGGGCAGGGGATCTTCGAACACTGAAGCTTTCTTT; CDR3: CASSLAPAVGRGSSNTEAFF
D: TRBD2; J: TRBJ2-1; V: TRBV27; size: -; DNA: TGTGCCAACAGTCTAGCGGGGGGTTGTAATGAGCAGTTCTTC; CDR3: CANSLAGGCNEQFF
D: TRBD2; J: TRBJ2-5; V: TRBV30; size: -; DNA: TGTGCCTGGAGTGCGGGGACTAGCGGGAGGGCCCGTGAGACCCAGTACTTC; CDR3: CAWSAGTSGRARETQYF
D: TRBD1; J: TRBJ2-6; V: TRBV10-3; size: -; DNA: TGTGCCATCAGCTCAGGGGGCGTGGGTGGGGCCAACGTCCTGACTTTC; CDR3: CAISSGGVGGANVLTF
D: TRBD1; J: TRBJ2-6; V: TRBV5-4; size: -; DNA: TGTGCCAGCAGCCAACAGGGGTCTGGGGCCAACGTCCTGACTTTC; CDR3: CASSQQGSGANVLTF
D: -; J: TRBJ1-2; V: TRBV5-3; size: few; DNA: TGTGCCAGAAGCCTGAAGATGGAGGGCTACACCTTC; CDR3: CARSLKMEGYTF
D: -; J: TRBJ1-1; V: TRBV5-1; size: -; DNA: TGCGCCAGCAGCTTCAAGGGGGTCACTGAAGCTTTCTTT; CDR3: CASSFKGVTEAFF
D: TRBD2; J: TRBJ2-7; V: TRBV7-2; size: -; DNA: TGTGCCAGCAGCTTCAGACTAGCGGGAACCTACGAGCAGTACTTC; CDR3: CASSFRLAGTYEQYF
D: TRBD1; J: TRBJ2-1; V: TRBV10-3; size: -; DNA: TGTGCCATCAGTGAGGTTGGGACAGGGGACAATGAGCAGTTCTTC; CDR3: CAISEVGTGDNEQFF